These 19 T cell receptor beta chains share one sample of origin, sequenced in a study of cytomegalovirus exposure and HLA in healthy donors. The PCR ran on 60 Vbeta and 13 Jbeta primers. The method was immunoSEQ multiplex PCR; TCRdb's version includes in-frame clones alone and lacks a portion of them. The sample yields more than 100,000 clones, about 81% seen once. The specimen was PBMCs. The receptors were sampled from a woman aged 45-59 years in good health and CMV-seropositive.

A single count supports this clone. The chain is built from TRBV18 and TRBJ1-1, with D unclear. The CDR3 has 14 residues. The germline CDR1 and CDR2 sequences are KGHSH and LQKENI. V gave up 5 bases and J gave up 2 bases, with 12 bases separating them. The DNA of the CDR3 is TGTGCCAGCTCAATAACGACAAGAAACACTGAAGCTTTCTTT. Amino acids: CASSITTRNTEAFF.

The CDR3 loop reads CASRNGLLNEQFF. CDR3 bases: TGTGCCAGTAGAAATGGTCTACTTAATGAGCAGTTCTTC. The chain uses TRBV19 and TRBJ2-1; D gene uncertain. The CDR3 is 13 residues long. Trimming removed 6 bases at V and 7 bases at J, with 13 bases between. Germline-derived CDR1 and CDR2 are LNHDA and SQIVND (reference sequence).

The chain recombines TRBV6-5 with TRBJ2-1, with a weak D call TRBD1 (5 bases). This CDR3 has 12 amino acids. Germline CDR1 MNHEY, CDR2 SVGAGI. V dropped 6 bases and J dropped 8 bases, with 11 bases sitting between them. The CDR3 sequence is CASSPDSYEQFF. The CDR3 nucleotides read TGTGCCAGCAGCCCAGACAGCTATGAGCAGTTCTTC.

This chain uses TRBV4-1 with TRBJ1-1, with D perhaps TRBD1 (5 bases). Trimming took 4 bases from V and 0 from J, leaving 12 bases between them. Per germline, CDR1 MGHRA and CDR2 YSYEKL. This CDR3 is 15 amino acids long. The CDR3 here is CASSREGRLNTEAFF. In DNA form, the CDR3 reads TGCGCCAGCAGCCGAGAGGGGCGATTGAACACTGAAGCTTTCTTT.

This sequence joins TRBV9 and TRBJ2-3, with TRBD2 matching 10 bases. Germline-derived CDR1 and CDR2 are SGDLS and YYNGEE. V dropped 0 bases and J dropped 1; count of bases not matched to a gene: 5. The CDR3 runs to 17 residues. The CDR3 reads CASSVGLAGVRTDTQYF. CDR3 in DNA: TGTGCCAGCAGCGTAGGGCTAGCGGGAGTTCGCACAGATACGCAGTATTTT.

The chain uses TRBV28 and TRBJ2-3; tentative D call: TRBD1 (6 bases). Germline loops: CDR1 MDHEN, CDR2 SYDVKM. V shed 4 bases and J shed 9 bases, with 11 bases lying between them. The CDR3 is made up of 12 amino acids. CDR3 in DNA: TGTGCCAGCAGTTCACAGGGTTTGACGCAGTATTTT. This codes for CASSSQGLTQYF.

This chain joins TRBV13 and TRBJ2-3, with D perhaps TRBD2 (6 bases). Germline loops: CDR1 PRHDT, CDR2 FYEKMQ (reference sequence). V lost 6 bases and J lost 2, with 9 bases in between. The CDR3 is made up of 13 amino acids. CDR3 in DNA: TGTGCCAGCAGTGTACTAGCCACAGATACGCAGTATTTT. Residues: CASSVLATDTQYF.

The genes are TRBV7-3 and TRBJ2-3; D not certain. Per the germline V gene, CDR1 is SGHTA and CDR2 is FQGTGA. The CDR3 contains 14 residues. Trimming pared 5 bases from V and 1 base from J, leaving 10 bases between. The CDR3 loop is CASSAQVGTDTQYF. The CDR3 coding sequence is TGTGCCAGCAGCGCGCAGGTGGGCACAGATACGCAGTATTTT.

This rearrangement joins TRBV2 to TRBJ1-1, with TRBD1 as a possible D gene (5 bases). Germline V lookup: CDR1 SNHLY, CDR2 FYNNEI. Trimming cost V 6 bases and J 1 base, with 12 bases left between them. The CDR3 contains 14 residues. CDR3 DNA sequence: TGTGCCAGCAGCCTCGCCACAGGGAACACTGAAGCTTTCTTT. Protein sequence: CASSLATGNTEAFF.

As to this clone: One end of the junction varies from germline; a read error may be responsible. CDR3 nucleotides: TGTGCCAGCAGCGTAGAAGGAAACTCTGGGGCCAACGGCCTGACTTTC. This codes for CASSVEGNSGANGLTF. The rearrangement links TRBV9 to TRBJ2-6; perhaps TRBD1 as D (5 bases). Germline V gives CDR1 SGDLS, CDR2 YYNGEE. There are 16 residues in the CDR3.

The V gene is TRBV5-1, the J gene TRBJ1-1, with TRBD1 identical over 9 bases. Germline trimming cut 3 bases from V and 4 bases from J; bases unmatched to any gene: 7. This CDR3 region has 15 residues. In germline, CDR1 is SGHRS, CDR2 YFSETQ. CDR3: CASSSGTGRVTEAFF. CDR3 DNA: TGCGCCAGCAGCTCTGGGACAGGGAGGGTCACTGAAGCTTTCTTT.

The chain combines TRBV11-2 with TRBJ2-5; 7 positions match TRBD1. Germline V lookup: CDR1 SGHAT, CDR2 FQNNGV. V dropped 5 bases and J dropped 7; count of bases not matched to a gene: 10. This CDR3 has 14 residues. CDR3 in DNA: TGTGCCAGCAGCCCGATAGGGGGCGCGAGGACCCAGTACTTC. Translating gives CASSPIGGARTQYF. Full variable domain (rest looked up from reference TRBV11-2 and TRBJ2-5): EAGVAQSPRYKIIEKRQSVAFWCNPISGHATLYWYQQILGQGPKLLIQFQNNGVVDDSQLPKDRFSAERLKGVDSTLKIQPAKLEDSAVYLCASSPIGGARTQYFGPGTRLLVL.

The V and J genes are TRBV28 and TRBJ1-2, with TRBD1 as a possible D gene (5 bases). There are 15 residues in the CDR3. In germline, CDR1 is MDHEN, CDR2 SYDVKM. The ends were cut back, 7 bases at V and 5 bases at J, with 20 bases in the middle. The chain's CDR3 is CASTFNGAVEYGYTF. In DNA, the CDR3 is TGTGCCAGCACTTTCAATGGGGCGGTCGAGTATGGCTACACCTTC.

The V and J genes are TRBV19 and TRBJ1-1; D perhaps matches TRBD1 (6 bases). Germline V CDR1 and CDR2: LNHDA, SQIVND (reference sequence). This CDR3 has 15 residues. Trimming pared 3 bases from V and 1 base from J, leaving 12 bases between. DNA of the CDR3: TGTGCCAGTAGTATTCACAGGGCCACGAACACTGAAGCTTTCTTT. Protein: CASSIHRATNTEAFF.

The rearrangement joins TRBV5-4 to TRBJ2-2; 7 bases are a match to TRBD2. This CDR3 has 16 amino acids. Trimming cost V 3 bases and J 5 bases; bases outside gene matches: 10. Per the germline V gene, CDR1 is SGHNT and CDR2 is YYREEE (reference sequence). CDR3 loop: CASSSSSGVRTGELFF. CDR3 nucleotides: TGTGCCAGCAGCTCCTCAAGCGGGGTAAGGACCGGGGAGCTGTTTTTT.

The chain combines TRBV27 with TRBJ2-3, with 9 bases fitting TRBD2. Germline CDR1 and CDR2: MNHEY and SMNVEV (reference sequence). Germline trimming cut 3 bases from V and 4 bases from J; bases unmatched to any gene: 5. This CDR3 is 15 amino acids long. CDR3 amino acids: CASSLAGGRADTQYF. The CDR3 DNA is TGTGCCAGCAGTTTGGCGGGAGGGAGGGCAGATACGCAGTATTTT.

The rearrangement joins TRBV5-1 to TRBJ1-2; no reliable D call. CDR1 is SGHRS, CDR2 YFSETQ, per germline. The CDR3 has 13 residues. Trimming removed 0 bases at V and 8 bases at J, with 11 bases between. The DNA of the CDR3 is TGCGCCAGCAGCTTGGCCCTACGAGGGGGCTACACCTTC. Translating it yields CASSLALRGGYTF.

CDR3 residues: CASSNPGGSEAFF. The DNA for the CDR3 is TGTGCCAGCAGCAACCCTGGAGGGTCTGAAGCTTTCTTT. The chain couples TRBV9 to TRBJ1-1; D ambiguous. V was shortened by 4 bases and J by 6 bases, with 13 bases between the two germline ends. Germline assignment: CDR1 SGDLS and CDR2 YYNGEE. This CDR3 spans 13 amino acids.

The V call is TRBV5-1, the J call TRBJ2-3; no reliable D call. Germline CDR1 and CDR2: SGHRS and YFSETQ. Trimming stripped 3 bases from V and 4 bases from J, with 24 bases between. CDR3 size: 18 residues. In DNA form, the CDR3 reads TGCGCCAGCAGCTCCTCCCCTCTCCAACGCTATTCCCCAGATACGCAGTATTTT. Translating gives CASSSSPLQRYSPDTQYF.